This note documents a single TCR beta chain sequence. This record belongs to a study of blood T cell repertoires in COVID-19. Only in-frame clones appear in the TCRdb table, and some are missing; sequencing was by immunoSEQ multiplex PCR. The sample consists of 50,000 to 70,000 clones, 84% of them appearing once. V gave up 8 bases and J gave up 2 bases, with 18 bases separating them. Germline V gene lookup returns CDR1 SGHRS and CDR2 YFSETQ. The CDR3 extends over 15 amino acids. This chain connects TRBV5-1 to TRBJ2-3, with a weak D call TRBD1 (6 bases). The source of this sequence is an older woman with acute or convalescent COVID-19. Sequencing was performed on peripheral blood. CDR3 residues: CASKPDRQSTDTQYF. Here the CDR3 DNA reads TGCGCCAGTAAACCTGACAGGCAGTCCACAGATACGCAGTATTTT.